The clone carrying this TCR beta chain was counted many times. The antigen is undetermined. cDNA was made by 5'RACE with 10-nucleotide random UMIs. TCRdb re-called the 5' RACE reads with MiXCR, one entry per CDR3 protein. The table lists around 16,000 distinct CDR3 sequences, about a fifth of them singletons. This record comes from a study of neurological immune-mediated disorders. Germline values: CDR1 SGHTA, CDR2 FQGNSA. Deletions cut 2 bases from V and 7 bases from J, with 20 bases between. The CDR3 has 16 residues. Study conclusions and caveats: Private repertoires in all groups were suggested, as expanded clones shared no CDR3 amino acid sequences across subjects.

Volunteers attending a blood bank in Maryland, USA, served as healthy controls. The unsorted libraries originated from 2 million PBMCs kept at -80 C. The chain uses TRBV7-2 and TRBJ1-2; D gene uncertain. This sequence originates from a man aged 45-65 years in good health. The sample taken for sequencing was PBMCs. The CDR3 spells CASSLYSDALGGGYTF. In DNA, the CDR3 is TGTGCCAGCAGCTTATATTCGGACGCCCTTGGAGGTGGCTACACCTTC.